Listed here are 12 T cell receptor beta chains from one sample, sequenced in a study of immune heterogeneity within non-small cell lung tumors. Multiplex PCR with 32 V and 13 J primers amplified TCR beta CDR3. Using its own MiXCR run on the multiplex PCR reads, TCRdb lists one record per CDR3 protein. The repertoire holds 12,000 to 15,000 distinct CDR3 sequences, with over 25% as singletons. With around 600 ng used per sample, the template was genomic DNA from bulk tumor. Surgery yielded several widely spaced biopsies per primary tumor. Patients went through curative surgery, and their non-small cell lung cancer was untreated and newly diagnosed. The specimen was lung tumor tissue. Source of these receptors: a woman aged 45-59 years with non-small cell lung cancer.

Judged by abundance, this clonotype is large. V and J are TRBV20-1 and TRBJ1-1, with D unclear. The germline V and J ends were trimmed by 1 base and 4 bases, with 10 bases remaining between them. This CDR3 comprises 13 residues. The germline V gene encodes CDR1 DFQATT and CDR2 SNEGSKA (reference sequence). The CDR3 DNA is TGCAGTGCTAGAGTGTCTTACGCCACTGAAGCTTTCTTT. Its translation: CSARVSYATEAFF.

The V call is TRBV20-1, the J call TRBJ2-3, with 10 bases identical to TRBD2. Germline V CDR1 and CDR2: DFQATT, SNEGSKA (reference sequence). The CDR3 covers 19 residues. J lost 4 bases, V lost 4 bases, and 20 bases had no gene match. CDR3 nucleotides: TGCAGTGCTACAGTTAGCGGGAGGCGAACGGCTAAAGGTGCAGATACGCAGTATTTT. As protein: CSATVSGRRTAKGADTQYF.

There are a few counts of this clonotype. This chain connects TRBV10-3 to TRBJ2-1; D remains unclear. Germline V CDR1 and CDR2: ENHRY, SYGVKD. The CDR3 runs to 14 residues. V was clipped by 6 bases and J by 2 bases, with 11 bases between them. CDR3 sequence reads: CAIRGGIAYNEQFF. The CDR3 DNA reads as TGTGCCATCAGGGGTGGTATAGCCTACAATGAGCAGTTCTTC.

The table lists this clonotype with many counts. The rearrangement links TRBV14 to TRBJ1-4; TRBD1 is a possible D gene (5 bases). This CDR3 contains 13 residues. The germline gives CDR1 SGHDN, CDR2 FVKESK. V lost 4 bases to trimming and J lost 12 bases, with 15 bases between them. The CDR3 reads CASSRVVGQQLFF. The CDR3 DNA reads as TGTGCCAGCAGCCGAGTGGTTGGACAACAACTGTTTTTT.

This clonotype appeared a few times. A much larger clone differs from this one at a single base, so this may be a read error. V is TRBV10-3 and J is TRBJ1-1; perhaps TRBD1 as D (5 bases). The CDR3 length is 16 residues. CDR1 ENHRY and CDR2 SYGVKD come from the germline V gene. Trimming pared 8 bases from V and 0 bases from J, leaving 19 bases between. Here the CDR3 reads CAIQVSRAALNTEAFF. CDR3 DNA: TGTGCCATCCAGGTGAGCAGGGCCGCCCTGAACACTGAAGCTTTCTTT.

This clonotype occurred many times. V usage is TRBV18 and J usage is TRBJ1-1, with 10 positions matching TRBD1. The CDR3 sequence is 14 residues long. CDR1 is KGHSH and CDR2 is LQKENI in the germline V gene. J gave up 11 bases and V 2 bases, and 8 bases lay outside the gene matches. DNA of the CDR3: TGTGCCAGCTCACCAATAGGACAGGGGGAGGCGGCTTTCTTT. Amino acids: CASSPIGQGEAAFF.

This clonotype appeared a single time. The V and J genes are TRBV7-6 and TRBJ1-6; the D is unclear. Germline loops: CDR1 SGHVS, CDR2 FNYEAQ. The CDR3 sequence is 14 residues long. Deletions cut 5 bases from V and 6 bases from J, with 11 bases between. The CDR3 DNA sequence: TGTGCCAGCAGCCTTAGCGGGCCTAATTCACCCCTCCACTTT. Protein: CASSLSGPNSPLHF.

V and J are TRBV7-2 and TRBJ2-3; D is uncertain. Germline CDR1 SGHTA, CDR2 FQGNSA. This CDR3 spans 13 amino acids. The V end was cut by 4 bases, the J end by 3 bases, with 8 bases between. Here the CDR3 reads CASSSAVTDTQYF. The CDR3, as DNA: TGTGCCAGCAGCTCCGCCGTAACAGATACGCAGTATTTT.

By its share, this clonotype is medium-sized (0.01 to 0.1%). The gene calls are TRBV20-1 and TRBJ2-7, with no clear D. CDR1 is DFQATT, CDR2 SNEGSKA, per germline (reference sequence). CDR3 length: 17 residues. V was clipped by 6 bases and J by 3 bases, with 27 bases between them. CDR3 nucleotide sequence: TGCAGTGCCGCCCTCCCGAAGAGGAAGAGTTCGTTCTACGAGCAGTACTTC. Protein sequence: CSAALPKRKSSFYEQYF.

With regard to this clonotype: Without the conserved terminal phenylalanine or tryptophan, this CDR3 likely stems from a read error. V and J are TRBV6-8 and TRBJ1-2; D is ambiguous. Trimming left V 4 bases short and J 7 bases short, with 13 bases between. This CDR3 region has 13 residues. Germline lookup yields CDR1 MNHGY and CDR2 SAAAGT. The CDR3 protein is CASSWAVSGGYTL. As DNA, the CDR3 is TGTGCCAGCAGTTGGGCAGTAAGTGGTGGCTACACCCTC.

Many counts were recorded for this clonotype. The chain has TRBV28 and TRBJ1-2; D possibly corresponds to TRBD1 (5 bases). Germline lookup yields CDR1 MDHEN and CDR2 SYDVKM. V dropped 3 bases and J dropped 8 bases, with 13 bases sitting between them. This CDR3 region has 13 residues. The CDR3 is CASSLAQTGGYTF. The CDR3 coding sequence is TGTGCCAGCAGTTTGGCCCAAACAGGAGGCTACACCTTC.

This clonotype has at least ten counts. The V call is TRBV20-1, the J call TRBJ1-1; D uncertain. V lost 3 bases and J lost 1, with 6 bases in between. The CDR3 totals 12 residues. Germline CDR1 is DFQATT and CDR2 is SNEGSKA (reference sequence). The CDR3, as DNA: TGCAGTGCTAGTCGCGAGAACACTGAAGCTTTCTTT. Its protein product is CSASRENTEAFF.